This T cell receptor (beta chain) was found in a study of response to subunit inactivated influenza vaccine. In this sample, this clonotype turned up a few times. Its matching antigen is unknown. Each CDR3 protein gets one entry after TCRdb re-called the RT-PCR reads with MiXCR. The repertoire includes about 500,000 distinct CDR3 sequences, about 7.2% of them detected once, and around 13% sits in the top ten. General observations from the study: The study's authors posited that every seasonal influenza vaccination enlists few new T cells.

Germline-derived CDR1 and CDR2 are DFQATT and SNEGSKA (reference sequence). The CDR3 has 15 amino acids. The V gene lost 5 bases and the J gene lost 7 bases, with 21 bases spanning the gap. The V call is TRBV20-1, the J call TRBJ2-1, with a tentative D call TRBD2 (6 bases). Sequences were derived from PBMCs from blood, sampled roughly 24 months after vaccination. This receptor was identified in a man between 50 and 75 years old who received an inactivated influenza vaccine. The CDR3 sequence: CSAPSAETRSNEQFF. CDR3 nucleotide sequence: TGCAGTGCTCCCTCGGCGGAGACTAGGTCGAATGAGCAGTTCTTC.